This T cell receptor beta chain was retrieved from a study of vaccination and CD4 T cells after COVID-19. Study overall: No peptide, an HIV-1 Nef pool, or a CEFX pool was what each control culture received.

Findings and limits, study-wide: In convalescent patients, a median around 87% of post-vaccine SARS-CoV-2-reactive clones appeared only after vaccination.

Regarding this clonotype: Its antigen remains unidentified.

Oncomine TCR Beta short-read sequencing was applied to DNA from cultured CD4+ T cells. TCRdb re-called the PCR reads through MiXCR, storing one row per CDR3 protein. Of roughly 20,000 distinct CDR3 sequences listed, approximately 38% were seen once; the top ten hold roughly 5%. Stated treatment: approximately 11-day PBMC culture with coronavirus spike peptide pools or control peptides (ViraFEST assay). This sequence was found in a human donor who had recovered from COVID-19. Sequenced here: CD4+ T cells from blood, cultured in vitro, sampled before SARS-CoV-2 vaccination.

The DNA for the CDR3 is TGTGCCAGCACCGTGGGACAGGGGTTGACGAACACTGAAGCTTTCTTT. Translated: CASTVGQGLTNTEAFF. The chain employs TRBV11-1 and TRBJ1-1; 10 positions match TRBD1. The germline CDR1 and CDR2 sequences are SGHAT and FQDESV (reference sequence). This CDR3 spans 16 amino acids. The V segment lost 7 bases and the J segment 1 base; nucleotides outside the gene matches: 9. Filled out from reference TRBV11-1 and TRBJ1-1, the complete variable domain reads EAEVAQSPRYKITEKSQAVAFWCDPISGHATLYWYRQILGQGPELLVQFQDESVVDDSQLPKDRFSAERLKGVDSTLKIQPAELGDSAMYLCASTVGQGLTNTEAFFGQGTRLTVV.